Here is one T cell receptor beta chain with its context. Authors' processing steps: It was from reference gene primer amplification that nucleated cell counts were estimated. Sequencing was performed with immunoSEQ multiplex PCR; in TCRdb, only in-frame clones are kept and a portion is missing. The DNA was the basis for D and trimming; V, J and clone size are from that table. The table records about 230,000 clones, 85% to 90% of them present only once. Those enrolled in Seattle joined during active infection and were followed longitudinally afterward. This sample was included in a study of blood T cell repertoires in COVID-19. Study overall: Samples representing acute and convalescent COVID-19 were sourced from the United States, Italy and Spain.

V was pared by 6 bases and J by 2 bases, with 9 bases of the junction left unmatched. The CDR3 covers 16 residues. Germline lookup yields CDR1 MNHEY and CDR2 SVGEGT. The sequencing input was peripheral blood. The chain employs TRBV6-2 or TRBV6-3 and TRBJ2-3; TRBD2 aligns across 9 bases. This TCR was recovered from a man between 50 and 59 years old with COVID-19, enrolled during active disease. DNA for the CDR3: TGTGCCAGCAGCCACCAGCGGGGGGATGTCACAGATACGCAGTATTTT. Protein product: CASSHQRGDVTDTQYF.